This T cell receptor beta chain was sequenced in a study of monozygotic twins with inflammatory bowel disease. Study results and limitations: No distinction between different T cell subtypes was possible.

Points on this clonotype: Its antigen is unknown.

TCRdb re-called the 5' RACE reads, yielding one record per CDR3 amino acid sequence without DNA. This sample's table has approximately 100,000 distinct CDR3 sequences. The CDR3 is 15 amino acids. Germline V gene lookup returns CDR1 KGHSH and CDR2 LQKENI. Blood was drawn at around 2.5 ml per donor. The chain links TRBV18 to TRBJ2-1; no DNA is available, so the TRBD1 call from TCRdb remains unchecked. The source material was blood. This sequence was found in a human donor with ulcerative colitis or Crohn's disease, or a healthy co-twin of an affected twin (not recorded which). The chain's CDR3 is CASSPQGPPYNEQFF.